The rows below give T cell receptor beta chains drawn from one sample of a study of cytomegalovirus exposure and HLA in healthy donors. The method was immunoSEQ multiplex PCR; TCRdb's version includes in-frame clones alone and lacks a portion of them. Among tens of thousands of clones listed, 65% to 80% were seen once. Sequenced input: PBMCs. The source is a man aged 25 to 40 in good health and CMV-seronegative. Each CDR3 is given with its conserved first and last residue. The D gene is left open where the match is weak. Clone size is not always given. Where it is, it says once, few, many or a class for expanded clones.

j_call: TRBJ1-2; v_call: TRBV27; clone_size: -; d_call: -; cdr3_nt: TGTGCCAGCAGTTCCTCTCGACTCTATGGCTACACCTTC; cdr3_aa: CASSSSRLYGYTF
j_call: TRBJ2-5; v_call: TRBV9; clone_size: -; d_call: TRBD1; cdr3_nt: TGTGCCAGCAGCGGAAGACAGGGGGGACAAGAGACCCAGTACTTC; cdr3_aa: CASSGRQGGQETQYF
j_call: TRBJ1-6; v_call: TRBV2; clone_size: -; d_call: TRBD1; cdr3_nt: TGTGCCAGCAGTAAAGCGACACAGGGGGGACCCTTTAATTCACCCCTCCACTTT; cdr3_aa: CASSKATQGGPFNSPLHF
j_call: TRBJ1-1; v_call: TRBV18; clone_size: -; d_call: -; cdr3_nt: TGTGCCAGCTCACCAAAGAACGTTCGGGGGAACACTGAAGCTTTCTTT; cdr3_aa: CASSPKNVRGNTEAFF
j_call: TRBJ1-1; v_call: TRBV6-5; clone_size: -; d_call: TRBD1; cdr3_nt: TGTGCCAGCAACCCTTTGACAGGGGGGATGGTCTTT; cdr3_aa: CASNPLTGGMVF
j_call: TRBJ2-7; v_call: TRBV19; clone_size: -; d_call: TRBD1; cdr3_nt: TGTGCCAGTAGTCCCTGGGACAGCTACGAGCAGTACTTC; cdr3_aa: CASSPWDSYEQYF
j_call: TRBJ1-6; v_call: TRBV2; clone_size: -; d_call: -; cdr3_nt: TGTGCCAGCAGTGAAAGCTTTAATTCACCCCTCCACTTT; cdr3_aa: CASSESFNSPLHF
j_call: TRBJ1-2; v_call: TRBV5-1; clone_size: few; d_call: TRBD1; cdr3_nt: TGCGCCAGCAGCTTGGGGGACAGTCCCCTCTATGGCTACACCTTC; cdr3_aa: CASSLGDSPLYGYTF
j_call: TRBJ2-7; v_call: TRBV27; clone_size: -; d_call: TRBD2; cdr3_nt: TGTGCCAGCAGTTCCGTGCGGGGGACCATCAACGAGCAGTACTTC; cdr3_aa: CASSSVRGTINEQYF
j_call: TRBJ2-7; v_call: TRBV11-3; clone_size: -; d_call: TRBD1; cdr3_nt: TGTGCCAGCAGCTTAGCCGGGACAGGGACCTACGAGCAGTACTTC; cdr3_aa: CASSLAGTGTYEQYF
j_call: TRBJ2-5; v_call: TRBV5-1; clone_size: -; d_call: TRBD1; cdr3_nt: TGCGCCAGCAGCCCACTACTGACAGGGGAAGAGACCCAGTACTTC; cdr3_aa: CASSPLLTGEETQYF
j_call: TRBJ2-5; v_call: TRBV7-7; clone_size: -; d_call: TRBD1; cdr3_nt: TGTGCTAGCAGCTCCAATTCAGGGGGCGAGGAGACCCAGTACTTC; cdr3_aa: CASSSNSGGEETQYF
j_call: TRBJ2-3; v_call: TRBV9; clone_size: -; d_call: TRBD2; cdr3_nt: TGTGCCAGCAGCGTAGAATCGGGGGGGGTCCCAGATACGCAGTATTTT; cdr3_aa: CASSVESGGVPDTQYF
j_call: TRBJ2-7; v_call: TRBV7-9; clone_size: -; d_call: TRBD1; cdr3_nt: TGTGCCAGCACCGAGGGGGCAGGGGGCCGATCCGAGCAGTACTTC; cdr3_aa: CASTEGAGGRSEQYF
j_call: TRBJ1-1; v_call: TRBV5-1; clone_size: -; d_call: -; cdr3_nt: TGCGCCAGCAGCCCTCGGGGGGCGACTGAAGCTTTCTTT; cdr3_aa: CASSPRGATEAFF
j_call: TRBJ2-3; v_call: TRBV6-4; clone_size: -; d_call: -; cdr3_nt: TGTGCCAGCAGTGACTCGCCAGGGGGCACAGATACGCAGTATTTT; cdr3_aa: CASSDSPGGTDTQYF
j_call: TRBJ1-1; v_call: TRBV18; clone_size: -; d_call: -; cdr3_nt: TGTGCCAGCTCGCCAGGCAGGGCGAACACTGAAGCTTTCTTT; cdr3_aa: CASSPGRANTEAFF
j_call: TRBJ2-5; v_call: TRBV5-1; clone_size: -; d_call: TRBD2; cdr3_nt: TGCGCCAGCAGCGACGGGACTAGCGGGGGGAAGACCCAGTACTTC; cdr3_aa: CASSDGTSGGKTQYF
j_call: TRBJ1-3; v_call: TRBV7-2; clone_size: -; d_call: -; cdr3_nt: TGTGCCACCGGCCGAGGGGGTAGCGGAAACACCATATATTTT; cdr3_aa: CATGRGGSGNTIYF
j_call: TRBJ1-5; v_call: TRBV19; clone_size: -; d_call: -; cdr3_nt: TGTGCCAGTAGTATAGTAGCCACTCCGGCAATCAATCAGCCCCAGCATTTT; cdr3_aa: CASSIVATPAINQPQHF
j_call: TRBJ2-2; v_call: TRBV7-3; clone_size: -; d_call: -; cdr3_nt: TGTGCCAGCAGCTTGGCGGGTACCGGGGAGCTGTTTTTT; cdr3_aa: CASSLAGTGELFF
j_call: TRBJ1-1; v_call: TRBV5-1; clone_size: -; d_call: TRBD1; cdr3_nt: TGCGCCAGCAGTCCCCTCGGGCAGGGGGGCACTGAAGCTTTCTTT; cdr3_aa: CASSPLGQGGTEAFF
j_call: TRBJ1-1; v_call: TRBV5-1; clone_size: few; d_call: TRBD1; cdr3_nt: TGCGCCAGCACCCCAGGGGGGAACACTGAAGCTTTCTTT; cdr3_aa: CASTPGGNTEAFF
j_call: TRBJ1-4; v_call: TRBV6-6; clone_size: -; d_call: -; cdr3_nt: TGTGCCAGCAGCAACGGACAGCACACTAATGAAAAACTGTTTTTT; cdr3_aa: CASSNGQHTNEKLFF
j_call: TRBJ1-1; v_call: TRBV2; clone_size: -; d_call: TRBD1; cdr3_nt: TGTGCCAGCAGTGCCTCGGACAGGATGGCCACTGAAGCTTTCTTT; cdr3_aa: CASSASDRMATEAFF
j_call: TRBJ2-7; v_call: TRBV29-1; clone_size: -; d_call: -; cdr3_nt: TGCAGCGTCGAGACAGGAGCCCCCCACGAGCAGTACTTC; cdr3_aa: CSVETGAPHEQYF
j_call: TRBJ2-7; v_call: TRBV29-1; clone_size: -; d_call: -; cdr3_nt: TGCAGCGTTGTTGGGGGGTTCGACGAGCAGTACTTC; cdr3_aa: CSVVGGFDEQYF
j_call: TRBJ2-1; v_call: TRBV6-1; clone_size: -; d_call: TRBD1; cdr3_nt: TGTGCCAGCAGTGAGGGACAGTCCTACAATGAGCAGTTCTTC; cdr3_aa: CASSEGQSYNEQFF
j_call: TRBJ1-2; v_call: TRBV7-6; clone_size: -; d_call: -; cdr3_nt: TGTGCCAGCAGCGAGGGACACCCCGTGGAGGGCTACACCTTC; cdr3_aa: CASSEGHPVEGYTF
j_call: TRBJ1-1; v_call: TRBV29-1; clone_size: -; d_call: -; cdr3_nt: TGCAGCGTCGTAGGGGCGGTCCTGAACACTGAAGCTTTCTTT; cdr3_aa: CSVVGAVLNTEAFF
j_call: TRBJ1-3; v_call: TRBV6-6; clone_size: -; d_call: -; cdr3_nt: TGTGCCAGCAGTGGAGGGAGCTCTGGAAACACCATATATTTT; cdr3_aa: CASSGGSSGNTIYF
j_call: TRBJ2-3; v_call: TRBV5-1; clone_size: -; d_call: -; cdr3_nt: TGCGCCAGCAGCCCAACTAGTGGGATTACAGATACGCAGTATTTT; cdr3_aa: CASSPTSGITDTQYF
j_call: TRBJ1-3; v_call: TRBV10-3; clone_size: -; d_call: TRBD1; cdr3_nt: TGTGCCATCAGTGAACGACAGGGCCTGGGGAACACCATATATTTT; cdr3_aa: CAISERQGLGNTIYF
j_call: TRBJ2-7; v_call: TRBV2; clone_size: -; d_call: -; cdr3_nt: TGTGCCAGCAGTCTTGGACTGGAGGTCTACGAGCAGTACTTC; cdr3_aa: CASSLGLEVYEQYF
j_call: TRBJ2-1; v_call: TRBV14; clone_size: -; d_call: -; cdr3_nt: TGTGCCAGCAGCCGAGAGGGGACTTCGGTTGGGTTCGGTGAGCAGTTCTTC; cdr3_aa: CASSREGTSVGFGEQFF
j_call: TRBJ2-1; v_call: TRBV19; clone_size: -; d_call: TRBD1; cdr3_nt: TGTGCCAGTAGTGGGGGGACAGGGTACTACAATGAGCAGTTCTTC; cdr3_aa: CASSGGTGYYNEQFF
j_call: TRBJ1-5; v_call: TRBV28; clone_size: -; d_call: -; cdr3_nt: TGTGCCAGCAGTTTCTCCTCAGGGGCTGATCAGCCCCAGCATTTT; cdr3_aa: CASSFSSGADQPQHF
j_call: TRBJ2-7; v_call: TRBV19; clone_size: -; d_call: -; cdr3_nt: TGTGCCAGTACTGCAAGCAACTCCTACGAGCAGTACTTC; cdr3_aa: CASTASNSYEQYF
j_call: TRBJ1-2; v_call: TRBV10-3; clone_size: -; d_call: -; cdr3_nt: TGTGCCACTCAGACCAAAGTAGCGAAAAACTATGGCTACACCTTC; cdr3_aa: CATQTKVAKNYGYTF
j_call: TRBJ2-7; v_call: TRBV6-1; clone_size: -; d_call: -; cdr3_nt: TGTGCCACACTTATGGGGCCGTTTGACTACGAGCAGTACTTC; cdr3_aa: CATLMGPFDYEQYF
j_call: TRBJ1-1; v_call: TRBV2; clone_size: -; d_call: -; cdr3_nt: TGTGCCAGCAGTGAGACGTCAGGGGCTGACGCTTTCTTT; cdr3_aa: CASSETSGADAFF
j_call: TRBJ2-5; v_call: TRBV7-8; clone_size: -; d_call: TRBD2; cdr3_nt: TGTGCCACCCAGGAGACTAGCGGAACGGGGACCCAGTACTTC; cdr3_aa: CATQETSGTGTQYF
j_call: TRBJ1-4; v_call: TRBV28; clone_size: -; d_call: -; cdr3_nt: TGTGCCAGCTATTGGCCAGGGGAAAAACTGTTTTTT; cdr3_aa: CASYWPGEKLFF
j_call: TRBJ2-7; v_call: TRBV7-9; clone_size: -; d_call: TRBD1; cdr3_nt: TGTGCCAGCAGCCCACCCGGGACAGGGCTCCACGAGCAGTACTTC; cdr3_aa: CASSPPGTGLHEQYF
j_call: TRBJ2-7; v_call: TRBV29-1; clone_size: -; d_call: -; cdr3_nt: TGCAGCGTTGAAGAATCAGGGTCGGGGCAGTACTTC; cdr3_aa: CSVEESGSGQYF
j_call: TRBJ1-2; v_call: TRBV27; clone_size: -; d_call: -; cdr3_nt: TGTGCCAGCAGTTTTCGGGGAACCTATGGCTACACCTTC; cdr3_aa: CASSFRGTYGYTF
j_call: TRBJ2-3; v_call: TRBV9; clone_size: -; d_call: -; cdr3_nt: TGTGCCAGCAGCGTAGCCCCCCTAGAGACAGATACGCAGTATTTT; cdr3_aa: CASSVAPLETDTQYF
j_call: TRBJ1-1; v_call: TRBV6-6; clone_size: -; d_call: -; cdr3_nt: TGTGCCAGCAGTTACTCGGGGGCGAACACTGAAGCTTTCTTT; cdr3_aa: CASSYSGANTEAFF
j_call: TRBJ2-2; v_call: TRBV5-6; clone_size: -; d_call: TRBD2; cdr3_nt: TGTGCCAGCAGCTTGGGGCTAGCGGGGGCCGCGAACACCGGGGAGCTGTTTTTT; cdr3_aa: CASSLGLAGAANTGELFF
j_call: TRBJ2-7; v_call: TRBV11-2; clone_size: -; d_call: -; cdr3_nt: TGTGCCAGCAGCTTAGAACACATCTACGAGCAGTACTTC; cdr3_aa: CASSLEHIYEQYF
j_call: TRBJ1-1; v_call: TRBV7-3; clone_size: -; d_call: -; cdr3_nt: TGTGCCAGCAGCTTAACCGGGATCACTGAAGCTTTCTTT; cdr3_aa: CASSLTGITEAFF
j_call: TRBJ2-7; v_call: TRBV5-1; clone_size: -; d_call: -; cdr3_nt: TGCGCCAGCAGCATAGGACTCACCTACGAGCAGTACTTC; cdr3_aa: CASSIGLTYEQYF
j_call: TRBJ2-1; v_call: TRBV4-3; clone_size: -; d_call: TRBD1; cdr3_nt: TGCGCCAGCAGCCCAGGGACAGGGAGGAACAATGAGCAGTTCTTC; cdr3_aa: CASSPGTGRNNEQFF
j_call: TRBJ2-3; v_call: TRBV7-2; clone_size: -; d_call: TRBD1; cdr3_nt: TGTGCCAGCAGCTTAGTAGGGGGACAGGGGGCAGATACGCAGTATTTT; cdr3_aa: CASSLVGGQGADTQYF
j_call: TRBJ1-2; v_call: TRBV12-5; clone_size: -; d_call: TRBD1; cdr3_nt: TGTGCTAGTGGTTTGGGGGGGACAGGGGGTCTTGGCTACACCTTC; cdr3_aa: CASGLGGTGGLGYTF